Here is one TCR beta chain with its context. Its target is not known. The sample originates from a study of regulatory T cells in long-lasting Graves disease. Overall study results and limits: Thyroid tissue went unexamined; only peripheral blood was analyzed. Patients with persistent disease showed a bias toward TRBV28, TRBJ1-2 and TRBJ2-5.

The sample's time point: newly diagnosed GD, antithyroid drugs for less than 3 months. Scientists built the TCR library using RNA that was extracted from PBMCs. Assembly of TCR beta libraries relied on iRepertoire HTBI primers together with Arm-PCR of CDR3 regions. Using its own MiXCR run on the multiplex PCR reads, TCRdb lists one record per CDR3 protein. The sample includes 580,000 or so distinct CDR3 sequences, roughly 16% seen only once; the top ten take about 11%. Germline V gene data show CDR1 as MNHEY and CDR2 as SMNVEV (reference sequence). The ends lost 3 bases at V and 3 bases at J; junction bases unmatched: 5. This CDR3 has 14 residues. These same records also appear under a second study, on T cells in Graves' hyperthyroidism and ophthalmopathy. From that study: Ophthalmopathy was told apart from stable hyperthyroidism by a 13 V-J model.

The chain recombines TRBV27 with TRBJ2-7, with TRBD2 matching over 7 bases. Source: peripheral blood mononuclear cells (PBMCs), taken at new diagnosis, from a patient treated with antithyroid drugs. This TCR was recovered from a man in his late teens or twenties with Graves disease. CDR3 nucleotides: TGTGCCAGCAGTTTTACGGGGGGATTCTACGAGCAGTACTTC. This encodes CASSFTGGFYEQYF.